These T cell receptor beta chains were read from a single sample in a study of resident and recirculating memory T cells in vitiligo. Profiling relied on immunoSEQ multiplex PCR, and the TCRdb table lists in-frame clones only, not all of them. Seen here are 72,000 or so clones, roughly 94% observed once, and the top ten hold about 5%. Source material: blood. The receptors were gathered from a male donor with vitiligo. Both conserved end residues are part of each CDR3. The D gene is left open where the match is weak. Where a row states a size, it is once, few, many or the class of an expanded clone; other rows omit it.

abundance: .; d_gene: .; j_gene: TRBJ2-2; v_gene: TRBV9; CDR3nt: TGTGCCAGCAGCGTATACCCGGGACTCTCAGGGGGGGAGCTGTTTTTT; CDR3aa: CASSVYPGLSGGELFF
abundance: .; d_gene: TRBD2; j_gene: TRBJ2-1; v_gene: TRBV9; CDR3nt: TGTGCCAGCAGCGTAGGGACTAGCGGGAGCAATGAGCAGTTCTTC; CDR3aa: CASSVGTSGSNEQFF
abundance: .; d_gene: TRBD1; j_gene: TRBJ2-7; v_gene: TRBV11-2; CDR3nt: TGTGCCAGCAGCTTAGAGCAGGGGGCGTCGTGGGAGCAGTACTTC; CDR3aa: CASSLEQGASWEQYF
abundance: .; d_gene: .; j_gene: TRBJ1-1; v_gene: TRBV27; CDR3nt: TGTGCCAGCAGTTGGGGGGTGAACACTGAAGCTTTCTTT; CDR3aa: CASSWGVNTEAFF
abundance: .; d_gene: .; j_gene: TRBJ1-2; v_gene: TRBV6-5; CDR3nt: TGTGCCAGCACTACCCGTGGGGGGGCCTATGGCTACACCTTC; CDR3aa: CASTTRGGAYGYTF
abundance: .; d_gene: .; j_gene: TRBJ1-2; v_gene: TRBV4-1; CDR3nt: TGCGCCAGCAGCCAAGACCCCGGACAGTACTATGGCTACACCTTC; CDR3aa: CASSQDPGQYYGYTF
abundance: .; d_gene: .; j_gene: TRBJ2-7; v_gene: TRBV28; CDR3nt: TGTGCCAGCAGTCTTAACTACGAGCAGTACTTC; CDR3aa: CASSLNYEQYF
abundance: .; d_gene: TRBD1; j_gene: TRBJ2-2; v_gene: TRBV9; CDR3nt: TGTGCCAGCAGCGATAGCCGGGACAGACCTAACACCGGGGAGCTGTTTTTT; CDR3aa: CASSDSRDRPNTGELFF
abundance: .; d_gene: .; j_gene: TRBJ2-7; v_gene: TRBV6-5; CDR3nt: TGTGCCCACGAGGCCACAGGCCCCTACGAGCAGTACTTC; CDR3aa: CAHEATGPYEQYF
abundance: .; d_gene: .; j_gene: TRBJ1-1; v_gene: TRBV7-2; CDR3nt: TGTGCCAGCAGCTTACTGGACAGAAGGCCCCAAACTGAAGCTTTCTTT; CDR3aa: CASSLLDRRPQTEAFF
abundance: .; d_gene: .; j_gene: TRBJ2-7; v_gene: TRBV5-1; CDR3nt: TGCGCCAGCAGCGGAACAGGGTTCTCCTACGAGCAGTACTTC; CDR3aa: CASSGTGFSYEQYF
abundance: .; d_gene: .; j_gene: TRBJ1-2; v_gene: TRBV7-8; CDR3nt: TGTGCCAGCAGCTATTTAAGGGGTGGCTACACCTTC; CDR3aa: CASSYLRGGYTF
abundance: .; d_gene: .; j_gene: TRBJ2-1; v_gene: TRBV5-6; CDR3nt: TGTGCCAGCAGCTTGGGGAATGACAGAGCCACGGATGAGCAGTTCTTC; CDR3aa: CASSLGNDRATDEQFF
abundance: .; d_gene: TRBD1; j_gene: TRBJ2-2; v_gene: TRBV19; CDR3nt: TGTGCCAGTACGGACAGGGTGACCGGGGAGCTGTTTTTT; CDR3aa: CASTDRVTGELFF
abundance: .; d_gene: TRBD1; j_gene: TRBJ2-1; v_gene: TRBV11-2; CDR3nt: TGTGCCAGCGGACTCTTGGGACAGGAGAGCCAGCAGTTCTTC; CDR3aa: CASGLLGQESQQFF
abundance: .; d_gene: .; j_gene: TRBJ2-7; v_gene: TRBV7-2; CDR3nt: TGTGCCAGCAGCTTAGGAGTCTGGGACACCTATTCCTACGAGCAGTACTTC; CDR3aa: CASSLGVWDTYSYEQYF
abundance: .; d_gene: TRBD2; j_gene: TRBJ2-1; v_gene: TRBV29-1; CDR3nt: TGCAGCGTTGAATTTGGGTTAGCGGGAGGACCCTACTACAATGAGCAGTTCTTC; CDR3aa: CSVEFGLAGGPYYNEQFF
abundance: .; d_gene: .; j_gene: TRBJ1-1; v_gene: TRBV7-3; CDR3nt: TGTGCCAGCAGCTTAACATCCGGCGGATTTGCCACTGAAGCTTTCTTT; CDR3aa: CASSLTSGGFATEAFF
abundance: once; d_gene: TRBD2; j_gene: TRBJ2-1; v_gene: TRBV5-5; CDR3nt: TGTGCCAGCAGCTTGGCGTCGCGGGAGCCCCTCAATGAGCAGTTCTTC; CDR3aa: CASSLASREPLNEQFF
abundance: .; d_gene: TRBD1; j_gene: TRBJ1-5; v_gene: TRBV7-8; CDR3nt: TGTGCCAGCAGCACCCGACAGGGGCGCAATCAGCCCCAGCATTTT; CDR3aa: CASSTRQGRNQPQHF
abundance: .; d_gene: TRBD2; j_gene: TRBJ2-7; v_gene: TRBV13; CDR3nt: TGTGCCAGCAGCGATAGCGGGAGGGACCCCCACCGGCACTTC; CDR3aa: CASSDSGRDPHRHF
abundance: .; d_gene: TRBD2; j_gene: TRBJ2-2; v_gene: TRBV7-2; CDR3nt: TGTGCCAGCAGCCCCCCCCTGAGGTTAGCGGGAGGCACCGGGGAGCTGTTTTTT; CDR3aa: CASSPPLRLAGGTGELFF
abundance: few; d_gene: .; j_gene: TRBJ1-1; v_gene: TRBV7-9; CDR3nt: TGTGCCAGCAGCTTAGGCGGGGGACGGAACACTGAAGCTTTCTTT; CDR3aa: CASSLGGGRNTEAFF
abundance: .; d_gene: TRBD1; j_gene: TRBJ1-1; v_gene: TRBV7-9; CDR3nt: TGTGCCAGCAGCTTCCAGGGGGCGTGGACTGAAGCTTTCTTT; CDR3aa: CASSFQGAWTEAFF
abundance: .; d_gene: TRBD1; j_gene: TRBJ1-3; v_gene: TRBV5-6; CDR3nt: TGTGCCAGCAGCCGGACAGGCTCTGGAAACACCATATATTTT; CDR3aa: CASSRTGSGNTIYF
abundance: .; d_gene: TRBD2; j_gene: TRBJ2-5; v_gene: TRBV18; CDR3nt: TGTGCCAGCTCACCTCTAGCGGGAGAAGAGACCCAGTACTTC; CDR3aa: CASSPLAGEETQYF
abundance: .; d_gene: .; j_gene: TRBJ2-5; v_gene: TRBV4-1; CDR3nt: TGCGCCAGCAGCGCACTCGGGGAGACCCAGTACTTC; CDR3aa: CASSALGETQYF
abundance: .; d_gene: TRBD1; j_gene: TRBJ2-1; v_gene: TRBV5-4; CDR3nt: TGTGCCAGCAGCTTGCGGGACAGGGGGGTCAATGAGCAGTTCTTC; CDR3aa: CASSLRDRGVNEQFF
abundance: .; d_gene: TRBD1; j_gene: TRBJ2-7; v_gene: TRBV7-9; CDR3nt: TGTGCCAGCAGCTTAATTGCGGGACAGGGGTCGCACGAGCAGTACTTC; CDR3aa: CASSLIAGQGSHEQYF
abundance: .; d_gene: .; j_gene: TRBJ1-1; v_gene: TRBV21-1; CDR3nt: TGTGCCAGCACCCTAACCCCCCAGGGGCGAAACACTGAAGCTTTCTTT; CDR3aa: CASTLTPQGRNTEAFF
abundance: .; d_gene: TRBD2; j_gene: TRBJ2-3; v_gene: TRBV4-2; CDR3nt: TGTGCCAGCAGCCAAGCCCGAACTAGCGGACCTCCTTATACGCAGTATTTT; CDR3aa: CASSQARTSGPPYTQYF
abundance: .; d_gene: TRBD2; j_gene: TRBJ2-1; v_gene: TRBV7-2; CDR3nt: TGTGCCAGCAGCCGAGGCTGGCGGGGGGTTTACAATGAGCAGTTCTTC; CDR3aa: CASSRGWRGVYNEQFF
abundance: .; d_gene: .; j_gene: TRBJ2-1; v_gene: TRBV10-3; CDR3nt: TGTGCCATCAGTGAGTCCTCGGGGGACTACAATGAGCAGTTCTTC; CDR3aa: CAISESSGDYNEQFF
abundance: .; d_gene: TRBD2; j_gene: TRBJ2-2; v_gene: TRBV6-5; CDR3nt: TGTGCCAGCAGTTACCCTAGCGGAGGCGGCACCGGGGAGCTGTTTTTT; CDR3aa: CASSYPSGGGTGELFF
abundance: .; d_gene: .; j_gene: TRBJ1-5; v_gene: TRBV27; CDR3nt: TGTGCCAGCGGAGATAATCAGCCCCAGCATTTT; CDR3aa: CASGDNQPQHF
abundance: .; d_gene: TRBD2; j_gene: TRBJ2-7; v_gene: TRBV28; CDR3nt: TGTGCCAGTTCGGGGGGAGGGTGGTGGGACGAGCAGTACTTC; CDR3aa: CASSGGGWWDEQYF
abundance: .; d_gene: .; j_gene: TRBJ2-3; v_gene: TRBV5-1; CDR3nt: TGCGCCAGCAGCTTGGTACTCAGCACAGATACGCAGTATTTT; CDR3aa: CASSLVLSTDTQYF
abundance: once; d_gene: TRBD1; j_gene: TRBJ1-2; v_gene: TRBV5-6; CDR3nt: TGTGCCAGCACCACACAGGGGGGCTTCTATGGCTACACCTTC; CDR3aa: CASTTQGGFYGYTF
abundance: .; d_gene: .; j_gene: TRBJ1-2; v_gene: TRBV27; CDR3nt: TGTGCCAGCAGTTTACAACAGAACTATGGCTACACCTTC; CDR3aa: CASSLQQNYGYTF
abundance: .; d_gene: .; j_gene: TRBJ1-1; v_gene: TRBV5-4; CDR3nt: TGTGCCAGCAGCGCTCGACAGTACATGAACACTGAAGCTTTCTTT; CDR3aa: CASSARQYMNTEAFF
abundance: once; d_gene: .; j_gene: TRBJ2-1; v_gene: TRBV11-3; CDR3nt: TGTGCCAGCAGCTTAGGTGGTTCGGGAAGCAACAATGAGCAGTTCTTC; CDR3aa: CASSLGGSGSNNEQFF
abundance: once; d_gene: .; j_gene: TRBJ2-1; v_gene: TRBV27; CDR3nt: TGTGCCAGCAGTTCGCCCATCAGGGGCGGGAGTAATGAGCAGTTCTTC; CDR3aa: CASSSPIRGGSNEQFF
abundance: .; d_gene: TRBD1; j_gene: TRBJ1-2; v_gene: TRBV6-1; CDR3nt: TGTGCCAGCAGTGCAGACAGGGGTTACGGCTACACCTTC; CDR3aa: CASSADRGYGYTF
abundance: once; d_gene: TRBD1; j_gene: TRBJ2-3; v_gene: TRBV11-2; CDR3nt: TGTGCCAGCAGCTTTCGACAGGGGGCTCAGACAGATACGCAGTATTTT; CDR3aa: CASSFRQGAQTDTQYF
abundance: once; d_gene: TRBD1; j_gene: TRBJ2-1; v_gene: TRBV11-2; CDR3nt: TGTGCCAGCAGCGTGGGACAGGGAGTCTTCAATGAGCAGTTCTTC; CDR3aa: CASSVGQGVFNEQFF
abundance: .; d_gene: .; j_gene: TRBJ1-2; v_gene: TRBV5-1; CDR3nt: TGCGCCAGCAGCCGGACGGGGGGAGACTATGGCTACACCTTC; CDR3aa: CASSRTGGDYGYTF
abundance: .; d_gene: TRBD2; j_gene: TRBJ2-1; v_gene: TRBV7-8; CDR3nt: TGTGCCAGCAGCCCAGGACTAGCGGCCTCCTACAATGAGCAGTTCTTC; CDR3aa: CASSPGLAASYNEQFF
abundance: .; d_gene: TRBD2; j_gene: TRBJ2-1; v_gene: TRBV6-1; CDR3nt: TGTGCCAGCAGTGAATACGGGAGGCTTGAGCAGTTCTTC; CDR3aa: CASSEYGRLEQFF
abundance: .; d_gene: .; j_gene: TRBJ1-4; v_gene: TRBV28; CDR3nt: TGTGCCAGCAGTTCCCCTCACACAACTAATGAAAAACTGTTTTTT; CDR3aa: CASSSPHTTNEKLFF
abundance: .; d_gene: TRBD1; j_gene: TRBJ1-2; v_gene: TRBV28; CDR3nt: TGTGCCAGCAGTTTATTAGGGGGCGCCTATGGCTACACCTTC; CDR3aa: CASSLLGGAYGYTF